The 29 T cell receptor beta chains listed next were all sequenced from one sample in a study of blood T cell repertoires in COVID-19. The assay was immunoSEQ multiplex PCR, and TCRdb's table has in-frame clones only and misses some. Of 200,000 to 250,000 clones in the sample, about 86% were seen once. Input material: PBMCs or T cells enriched from blood (not recorded which). These receptor sequences come from a woman aged 45 to 65 in a cohort exposed to, infected with or recovered from COVID-19 (not recorded which).

The CDR3 sequence is CAITGTGVYGYTF. The DNA for the CDR3 is TGTGCCATTACCGGGACAGGGGTCTATGGCTACACCTTC. The J gene is TRBJ1-2, the V gene TRBV10-3; 10 bases align to TRBD1. J lost 4 bases, V lost 9 bases, and 5 bases had no gene match. The length of the CDR3 is 13 residues. The germline V gene has CDR1 ENHRY and CDR2 SYGVKD.

V and J are TRBV7-2 and TRBJ1-2, with a possible D match to TRBD1 (5 bases). V lost 8 bases and J 3 bases, leaving 16 bases between the germline ends. Per the germline V gene, CDR1 is SGHTA and CDR2 is FQGNSA. The CDR3 runs 14 residues. The CDR3 nucleotides are TGTGCCAGCCCACCAGGGCCCCAGGACTATGGCTACACCTTC. Protein product: CASPPGPQDYGYTF.

The chain has TRBV27 and TRBJ1-6; D call uncertain. CDR3 length: 14 amino acids. The germline V gene encodes CDR1 MNHEY and CDR2 SMNVEV (reference sequence). The V and J ends lost 3 bases and 1 base respectively, with 4 bases between them. In DNA form, the CDR3 reads TGTGCCAGCAGTTTGGAGTCCTATAATTCACCCCTCCACTTT. Encoded protein: CASSLESYNSPLHF.

The genes are TRBV10-3 and TRBJ1-1; TRBD1 matches 7 bases. Per the germline V gene, CDR1 is ENHRY and CDR2 is SYGVKD. V shed 0 bases and J 1 base; nucleotides not matched to a gene: 2. The CDR3 runs 15 residues. CDR3: CAISESDRANTEAFF. CDR3 coding DNA: TGTGCCATCAGTGAGTCAGACAGGGCGAACACTGAAGCTTTCTTT.

The rearrangement links TRBV27 to TRBJ1-1; D unclear. Germline-derived CDR1 and CDR2 are MNHEY and SMNVEV (reference sequence). Trimming took 0 bases from V and 0 from J, leaving 2 bases between them. The CDR3 has 13 residues. CDR3 residues: CASSLSMNTEAFF. The CDR3 DNA reads as TGTGCCAGCAGTTTATCTATGAACACTGAAGCTTTCTTT.

The chain couples TRBV28 to TRBJ2-7; 10 bases are shared with TRBD2. Germline values: CDR1 MDHEN, CDR2 SYDVKM. The CDR3 totals 17 residues. Unmatched junction bases numbered 18, after V lost 6 bases and J lost 7 bases. CDR3 protein: CASSRPRGAGGRREQYF. DNA for the CDR3: TGTGCCAGCAGCCGACCCCGTGGAGCGGGGGGGCGTAGGGAGCAGTACTTC.

The rearrangement joins TRBV18 to TRBJ1-5; 9 bases match TRBD1. This CDR3 comprises 14 residues. Per germline, CDR1 KGHSH and CDR2 LQKENI. Losses at the gene ends were 5 bases for V and 3 bases for J; bases not matched to a gene: 2. The CDR3 nucleotides are TGTGCCAGCTCAAGGACAGGGGCCAATCAGCCCCAGCATTTT. Amino acid sequence: CASSRTGANQPQHF.

V usage is TRBV7-3 and J usage is TRBJ2-1, with TRBD2 matching over 14 bases. Germline CDR1 SGHTA, CDR2 FQGTGA. This CDR3 comprises 18 residues. The junction had 9 bases not matched to a gene; V was cut back by 4 bases and J by 4 bases. CDR3 nucleotide sequence: TGTGCCAGCAGCTCAAGACCTCGGACTAGCGGGGGGTACAATGAGCAGTTCTTC. Its translation is CASSSRPRTSGGYNEQFF.

The chain carries TRBV4-1 and TRBJ2-6; D gene unclear. The CDR3 contains 14 residues. Deletions cut 5 bases from V and 4 bases from J, with 9 bases between. CDR1 and CDR2 (germline): MGHRA, YSYEKL. Here the CDR3 DNA reads TGCGCCAGCAGCTTTGGAGTGGGGGCCAACGTCCTGACTTTC. Translating it yields CASSFGVGANVLTF.

V and J are TRBV9 and TRBJ2-3, with D possibly matching TRBD2 (5 bases). The V end lost 0 bases, the J end lost 2 bases, and 13 bases lay between the germline ends. The CDR3 loop spans 16 amino acids. Per germline, CDR1 SGDLS and CDR2 YYNGEE. CDR3 nucleotides: TGTGCCAGCAGCGTAGATGCGGGTCGGTCCACAGATACGCAGTATTTT. Protein product: CASSVDAGRSTDTQYF. Full variable domain (outside the CDR3, taken from reference TRBV9 and TRBJ2-3): DSGVTQTPKHLITATGQRVTLRCSPRSGDLSVYWYQQSLDQGLQFLIQYYNGEERAKGNILERFSAQQFPDLHSELNLSSLELGDSALYFCASSVDAGRSTDTQYFGPGTRLTVL.

This chain connects TRBV28 to TRBJ2-5, with D possibly being TRBD2 (6 bases). V dropped 1 base and J dropped 4 bases, with 13 bases sitting between them. The CDR3 is 15 residues long. The germline CDR1 and CDR2 sequences are MDHEN and SYDVKM. CDR3 loop: CASSLLGLALETQYF. As DNA, the CDR3 is TGTGCCAGCAGTTTATTGGGACTCGCTTTAGAGACCCAGTACTTC.

V usage is TRBV7-9 and J usage is TRBJ1-5; the D is unclear. Trimming shortened V by 5 bases and J by 3 bases, and 20 bases separated the two germline ends. The V gene's germline CDR1 is SEHNR and CDR2 FQNEAQ (reference sequence). The CDR3 length is 17 residues. CDR3 amino acids: CASSKNVPPRSNQPQHF. CDR3 in DNA: TGTGCCAGCAGCAAAAACGTCCCCCCCAGGTCCAATCAGCCCCAGCATTTT.

With regard to this clone: A junction boundary mismatches the germline segment, possibly from a read error. The genes are TRBV2 and TRBJ2-5; tentative D call: TRBD1 (6 bases). This CDR3 has 15 amino acids. Germline CDR1 reads SNHLY; CDR2 reads FYNNEI. DNA for the CDR3: TGTGCCAACAGTCTTTCCAGGGGAAAGGGAGAGACCCAGTACTTC. It specifies CANSLSRGKGETQYF.

The V and J genes are TRBV24-1 and TRBJ2-1; 12 bases line up with TRBD2. Per the germline V gene, CDR1 is KGHDR and CDR2 is SFDVKD. CDR3 length: 15 residues. J was trimmed by 3 bases and V by 7 bases; bases with no gene match: 3. CDR3 DNA sequence: TGTGCCACCAGGGCTAGCGGGGGGGACTACAATGAGCAGTTCTTC. Translated: CATRASGGDYNEQFF.

The chain employs TRBV5-4 and TRBJ1-2, with D possibly being TRBD1 (5 bases). The V and J ends lost 0 bases and 2 bases respectively, with 17 bases between them. The germline gives CDR1 SGHNT, CDR2 YYREEE (reference sequence). The CDR3 is made up of 17 amino acids. CDR3 sequence reads: CASSLDAATRGNYGYTF. The CDR3 region has the DNA TGTGCCAGCAGCTTGGATGCTGCCACCCGGGGGAACTATGGCTACACCTTC.

The chain has TRBV29-1 and TRBJ1-6; 7 nucleotides match TRBD1. Germline V lookup: CDR1 SQVTM, CDR2 ANQGSEA. CDR3 length: 14 amino acids. Germline trimming cut 7 bases from V and 9 bases from J; bases unmatched to any gene: 12. CDR3 DNA: TGCAGCGCCCTATTCGACAGGGAAGGTTCACCCCTCCACTTT. It specifies CSALFDREGSPLHF.

The chain is built from TRBV5-1 and TRBJ2-1; D call uncertain. This CDR3 has 13 residues. V lost 0 bases to trimming and J lost 6 bases, with 7 bases between them. Germline values: CDR1 SGHRS, CDR2 YFSETQ. The DNA of the CDR3 is TGCGCCAGCAGCTTGGCGGTCATCAATGAGCAGTTCTTC. This encodes CASSLAVINEQFF.

Only one count was recorded for this clone. The V call is TRBV27, the J call TRBJ1-5; TRBD1 is a possible D gene (6 bases). The CDR3 is made up of 17 amino acids. The germline V gene has CDR1 MNHEY and CDR2 SMNVEV (reference sequence). V was clipped by 4 bases and J by 7 bases, with 23 bases between them. CDR3 nucleotide sequence: TGTGCCAGCAGTTCGGGTGTTACAGGGAAGGACGGCCAGCCCCAGCATTTT. It is translated as CASSSGVTGKDGQPQHF.

DNA of the CDR3: TGTGCCAGCAGCTTAAGTCAGGCGGGGCTATATGGCTACACCTTC. It yields the protein CASSLSQAGLYGYTF. V is TRBV7-2 and J is TRBJ1-2; perhaps TRBD1 as D (5 bases). V was clipped by 2 bases and J by 5 bases, with 15 bases between them. The CDR3 length is 15 residues. Germline assignment: CDR1 SGHTA and CDR2 FQGNSA. Supplemented by reference TRBV7-2 and TRBJ1-2, the full variable domain reads GAGVSQSPSNKVTEKGKDVELRCDPISGHTALYWYRQSLGQGLEFLIYFQGNSAPDKSGLPSDRFSAERTGGSVSTLTIQRTQQEDSAVYLCASSLSQAGLYGYTFGSGTRLTVV.

The chain has TRBV5-8 and TRBJ2-3; 7 bases are a match to TRBD2. J lost 2 bases, V lost 0 bases, and 3 bases had no gene match. CDR3 length: 15 amino acids. Per the germline V gene, CDR1 is SGHTS and CDR2 is YDEGEE. CDR3 loop: CASSLGLAATDTQYF. CDR3 coding DNA: TGTGCCAGCAGCTTGGGGCTAGCGGCCACAGATACGCAGTATTTT.

This sequence joins TRBV16 and TRBJ1-2; the match to TRBD1 covers 7 bases. Trimming at V came to 0 bases and at J to 6 bases, leaving 13 bases not matched to a gene. Germline-derived CDR1 and CDR2 are KGHSY and FQNENV. There are 17 residues in the CDR3. In DNA, the CDR3 is TGTGCCAGCAGCCAATCGACCGACAGGGACGCAATCGATGGCTACACCTTC. As protein: CASSQSTDRDAIDGYTF.

The rearrangement joins TRBV3-1 (or the pseudogene TRBV3-2) to TRBJ1-2; D unclear. The CDR3 is 14 amino acids. Germline V gene data show CDR1 as LGHDT and CDR2 as YNNKEL (reference sequence). The V gene lost 1 base and the J gene lost 1 base, with 7 bases spanning the gap. The CDR3 nucleotides read TGTGCCAGCAGCCAAGGTGAGGTTAACTATGGCTACACCTTC. Translating gives CASSQGEVNYGYTF.

This rearrangement joins TRBV11-1 to TRBJ2-3, with 7 bases aligning to TRBD1. The CDR3 consists of 16 residues. Germline-derived CDR1 and CDR2 are SGHAT and FQDESV (reference sequence). The trim removed 5 bases at V and 0 bases at J, leaving 8 bases unmatched. CDR3 residues: CASSLGWTGSTDTQYF. As DNA, the CDR3 is TGTGCCAGCAGCCTAGGCTGGACAGGTAGCACAGATACGCAGTATTTT.

The gene calls are TRBV7-2 and TRBJ1-1; D gene ambiguous. The CDR3 is 13 amino acids. CDR1 SGHTA and CDR2 FQGNSA come from the germline V gene. Trimming pared 5 bases from V and 6 bases from J, leaving 13 bases between. This CDR3 reads CASSRRLKAEAFF. Here the CDR3 DNA reads TGTGCCAGCAGCCGCAGACTGAAGGCTGAAGCTTTCTTT.

The chain links TRBV6-5 to TRBJ1-1, with D possibly matching TRBD1 (6 bases). Looked up from germline, CDR1 is MNHEY and CDR2 is SVGAGI. V was trimmed by 1 base and J by 6 bases, leaving 9 bases between them. This CDR3 contains 13 residues. CDR3: CASSYYRVAEAFF. The DNA for the CDR3 is TGTGCCAGCAGTTACTACAGGGTGGCTGAAGCTTTCTTT.

This clone was counted between two and nine times. The chain combines TRBV10-3 with TRBJ1-6; 11 positions agree with TRBD1. This CDR3 is built from 18 residues. The ends lost 8 bases at V and 0 bases at J; junction bases unmatched: 9. Germline V CDR1 and CDR2: ENHRY, SYGVKD. CDR3 nucleotides: TGTGCCATCCGCGGCGGGACAGGGGGTCGCTCCTATAATTCACCCCTCCACTTT. This sequence encodes CAIRGGTGGRSYNSPLHF.

The rearrangement uses TRBV5-1 and TRBJ2-5, with 7 bases matching TRBD1. The J segment lost 1 base and the V segment lost 4 bases, leaving 7 bases of the junction unmatched. CDR3 length: 15 amino acids. Germline V gene sequence: CDR1 SGHRS, CDR2 YFSETQ. CDR3 nucleotides: TGCGCCAGCAGCCTAAGGACAGGTGGCCAAGAGACCCAGTACTTC. Protein: CASSLRTGGQETQYF.

The V gene is TRBV28, the J gene TRBJ1-1; no reliable D call. Trimming left V 5 bases short and J 5 bases short, with 15 bases between. The CDR3 totals 14 residues. The germline CDR1 and CDR2 sequences are MDHEN and SYDVKM. The CDR3 region is CASSLPGLKTEAFF. For the CDR3, the DNA is TGTGCCAGCAGTCTACCGGGTCTTAAGACTGAAGCTTTCTTT.

The rearrangement links TRBV7-6 to TRBJ1-5, with no clear D. Trimming shortened V by 6 bases and J by 0 bases, and 18 bases separated the two germline ends. CDR1 SGHVS and CDR2 FNYEAQ come from the germline V gene. CDR3 length: 17 residues. CDR3 sequence: CASRPEKQTYSNQPQHF. The CDR3 bases are TGTGCCAGCAGACCAGAAAAGCAGACTTATAGCAATCAGCCCCAGCATTTT.